These 30 T cell receptor beta chains originate from one sample sequenced in a study of technical replicates of blood from a handful of donors. Sequencing was performed with immunoSEQ multiplex PCR; in TCRdb, only in-frame clones are kept and a portion is missing. The sample lists some 62,000 clones, about 89% seen once, with about 5.2% in the top ten. What was sequenced was PBMCs. Receptors were obtained from a human donor in good health. Some clones in this sample may be carry-over from other donors' samples.

This chain links TRBV30 with TRBJ2-3; 7 bases agree with TRBD1. The CDR3 spans 13 residues. V lost 4 bases to trimming and J lost 4 bases; unmatched junction nucleotides: 5. Germline assignment: CDR1 GTSNPN and CDR2 SVGIG (reference sequence). As DNA, the CDR3 is TGTGCCTGGAAAATAACAGGGGCAGATACGCAGTATTTT. Amino acid sequence: CAWKITGADTQYF. Together with reference TRBV30 and TRBJ2-3, the CDR3 gives the full variable domain: SQTIHQWPATLVQPVGSPLSLECTVEGTSNPNLYWYRQAAGRGLQLLFYSVGIGQISSEVPQNLSASRPQDRQFILSSKKLLLSDSGFYLCAWKITGADTQYFGPGTRLTVL.

V is TRBV5-7 and J is TRBJ2-7; no clear D. TRBV5-7 is identified as an open reading frame with a role that is uncertain. Between the trimmed V and J ends, which lost 1 base and 4 bases, there was a span of 15 bases. The CDR3 runs 15 residues. This chain's CDR3 is CASSLSEAAKYEQYF. The CDR3 DNA follows: TGTGCCAGCAGCTTGAGTGAGGCGGCCAAATACGAGCAGTACTTC.

The chain is built from TRBV30 and TRBJ2-7; TRBD1 agrees at 9 bases. Germline CDR1 is GTSNPN and CDR2 is SVGIG (reference sequence). The CDR3 runs to 12 residues. V lost 5 bases and J lost 6; bases outside the gene matches: 5. CDR3 nucleotides: TGTGCCTGGGAGGGACAGGGCCTCGAGCAGTACTTC. Its translation: CAWEGQGLEQYF.

The chain couples TRBV14 to TRBJ2-7, with TRBD1 matching 9 bases. CDR3 length equals 15 residues. V lost 4 bases, J lost 0 bases, and 4 bases stayed unmatched. CDR1 is SGHDN and CDR2 is FVKESK in the germline V gene. CDR3 bases: TGTGCCAGCAGCCGGGGGACAGGGTTCTCCTACGAGCAGTACTTC. Translation: CASSRGTGFSYEQYF.

This clone ranks as medium-sized. The chain has TRBV7-6 and TRBJ1-3, with 9 positions matching TRBD1. Germline CDR1 and CDR2: SGHVS and FNYEAQ. The CDR3 is 16 amino acids. The V segment lost 4 bases and the J segment 1 base; nucleotides outside the gene matches: 5. Written as DNA, the CDR3 is TGTGCCAGCAGCTCCGAACAGGGGGCTTCTGGAAACACCATATATTTT. This gives the protein CASSSEQGASGNTIYF.

The chain is built from TRBV9 and TRBJ2-2; 8 nucleotides match TRBD2. From germline, CDR1 is SGDLS and CDR2 YYNGEE. V dropped 3 bases and J dropped 5; count of bases not matched to a gene: 12. This CDR3 region has 17 residues. CDR3 protein: CASSAPRGGAGTGELFF. The CDR3 DNA reads TGTGCCAGCAGCGCTCCCCGGGGGGGCGCAGGGACCGGGGAGCTGTTTTTT.

This clone was detected a few times. V gene TRBV13 combines with J gene TRBJ1-5; D perhaps matches TRBD1 (6 bases). V lost 5 bases to trimming and J lost 0 bases, with 8 bases between them. The CDR3 consists of 14 residues. Germline V gene data show CDR1 as PRHDT and CDR2 as FYEKMQ (reference sequence). In DNA, the CDR3 is TGTGCCAGCAGCCTACAGGGTAGCAATCAGCCCCAGCATTTT. Translated: CASSLQGSNQPQHF.

The CDR3 here is CASSSPGTGPEKLFF. The CDR3 bases are TGTGCCAGCAGCTCCCCCGGGACAGGGCCCGAGAAACTGTTTTTT. V and J are TRBV4-2 and TRBJ1-4; 9 bases agree with TRBD1. The germline CDR1 and CDR2 sequences are LGHNA and YNFKEQ. J gave up 11 bases and V 5 bases, and 12 bases lay outside the gene matches. The CDR3 runs to 15 residues.

This chain joins TRBV18 and TRBJ2-7; TRBD2 aligns across 7 bases. The CDR3 is 14 amino acids. The germline CDR1 and CDR2 sequences are KGHSH and LQKENI. V was clipped by 6 bases and J by 6 bases; unmatched bases: 11. The CDR3 region is CASSSGASWSEQYF. The CDR3 DNA sequence: TGTGCCAGCTCCAGCGGGGCCAGTTGGTCCGAGCAGTACTTC. Full variable domain (rest looked up from reference TRBV18 and TRBJ2-7): NAGVMQNPRHLVRRRGQEARLRCSPMKGHSHVYWYRQLPEEGLKFMVYLQKENIIDESGMPKERFSAEFPKEGPSILRIQQVVRGDSAAYFCASSSGASWSEQYFGPGTRLTVT.

The J gene is TRBJ1-5, the V gene TRBV6-1, with 7 bases matching TRBD1. Germline loops: CDR1 MNHNS, CDR2 SASEGT. This CDR3 comprises 15 residues. The CDR3 sequence: CAGEGGPPSNQPQHF. For the CDR3, the DNA is TGTGCTGGGGAAGGGGGCCCCCCTAGCAATCAGCCCCAGCATTTT.

The genes are TRBV6-1 and TRBJ2-5; 8 positions agree with TRBD2. V lost 2 bases to trimming and J lost 4 bases; unmatched junction nucleotides: 3. Germline CDR1 MNHNS, CDR2 SASEGT. The CDR3 extends over 14 amino acids. This chain's CDR3 is CASSERLAGETQYF. Here the CDR3 DNA reads TGTGCCAGCAGTGAACGGCTAGCGGGAGAGACCCAGTACTTC.

The chain links TRBV21-1 to TRBJ1-4. TRBV21-1 is classified as a pseudogene. The CDR3 sequence is 15 residues long. The CDR3 sequence is CASSSGDRTNEKLFF. In DNA form, the CDR3 reads TGTGCCAGCAGCAGCGGGGACCGAACTAATGAAAAACTGTTTTTT.

The gene calls are TRBV10-3 and TRBJ1-5, with D tentatively TRBD1 (5 bases). The germline gives CDR1 ENHRY, CDR2 SYGVKD. CDR3 length: 16 amino acids. Trimming left V 0 bases short and J 1 base short, with 10 bases between. The CDR3: CAISESLGGSNQPQHF. The CDR3 DNA is TGTGCCATCAGTGAGTCATTGGGGGGGAGCAATCAGCCCCAGCATTTT.

The chain combines TRBV14 with TRBJ1-2, with 9 bases identical to TRBD1. V gave up 1 base and J gave up 7 bases; unmatched junction bases: 7. CDR1 is SGHDN and CDR2 is FVKESK in the germline V gene. This CDR3 comprises 15 residues. The CDR3 DNA reads TGTGCCAGCAGCCAAGCTGGGACAGGGCGTGGTGGCTACACCTTC. Amino acid sequence: CASSQAGTGRGGYTF.

The chain links TRBV6-5 to TRBJ2-1; TRBD1 might be the D (5 bases). The CDR3 has 14 amino acids. V gave up 6 bases and J gave up 0 bases, with 9 bases separating them. Germline assignment: CDR1 MNHEY and CDR2 SVGAGI. The CDR3, as DNA: TGTGCCAGCAGCCGACAGCCCTCCTACAATGAGCAGTTCTTC. The encoded protein is CASSRQPSYNEQFF.

This sequence joins TRBV6-6 and TRBJ2-5; 7 nucleotides match TRBD1. Germline V gene data show CDR1 as MNHNY and CDR2 as SVGAGI (reference sequence). Unmatched junction bases numbered 8, after V lost 2 bases and J lost 5 bases. The CDR3 sequence is 15 residues long. Written as DNA, the CDR3 is TGTGCCAGCAGTTACCCAAATGACAGGGTTGAGACCCAGTACTTC. The encoded protein is CASSYPNDRVETQYF.

The chain joins TRBV6-5 to TRBJ2-7, with D possibly matching TRBD1 (5 bases). Germline values: CDR1 MNHEY, CDR2 SVGAGI. This CDR3 spans 14 amino acids. The V and J ends lost 5 bases and 0 bases respectively, with 11 bases between them. Here the CDR3 reads CASSDGHNSYEQYF. The CDR3 region has the DNA TGTGCCAGCAGTGACGGACACAACTCCTACGAGCAGTACTTC.

DNA for the CDR3: TGTGCCAGTCGTGACAGGGTCGGGGGGACCCAGTACTTC. Its protein product is CASRDRVGGTQYF. This chain uses TRBV25-1 with TRBJ2-5, with TRBD1 as a possible D gene (7 bases). Germline loops: CDR1 MGHDK, CDR2 SYGVNS. The CDR3 is made up of 13 amino acids. V was pared by 9 bases and J by 7 bases, with 18 bases between.

The chain couples TRBV5-1 to TRBJ2-1; 16 bases match TRBD2. V was clipped by 0 bases and J by 8 bases; unmatched bases: 5. The length of the CDR3 is 17 residues. From germline, CDR1 is SGHRS and CDR2 YFSETQ. CDR3 coding DNA: TGCGCCAGCAGCTTGGAGTCGGGACTAGCGGGAGGGTATGAGCAGTTCTTC. This encodes CASSLESGLAGGYEQFF.

The chain recombines TRBV6-1 with TRBJ1-5, with TRBD1 as a possible D gene (5 bases). CDR1 and CDR2 (germline): MNHNS, SASEGT. Trimming shortened V by 6 bases and J by 7 bases, and 13 bases separated the two germline ends. The CDR3 has 13 amino acids. DNA of the CDR3: TGTGCCAGCAGCTTATTTCAGGGACAGCCCCAGCATTTT. Translated, it gives CASSLFQGQPQHF.

The chain joins TRBV4-1 to TRBJ2-3; 7 bases are a match to TRBD2. Trimming at V came to 1 base and at J to 4 bases, leaving 14 bases not matched to a gene. Germline V gene sequence: CDR1 MGHRA, CDR2 YSYEKL. The CDR3 spans 18 residues. The CDR3 loop reads CASSQVPPSGGRADTQYF. Written as DNA, the CDR3 is TGCGCCAGCAGCCAAGTTCCCCCTAGTGGGGGGAGGGCAGATACGCAGTATTTT.

The gene calls are TRBV30 and TRBJ2-2; the match to TRBD1 covers 9 bases. CDR1 GTSNPN and CDR2 SVGIG come from the germline V gene (reference sequence). Germline trimming cut 5 bases from V and 9 bases from J; bases unmatched to any gene: 7. The CDR3 covers 13 residues. CDR3 DNA sequence: TGTGCCTGGGACCCTACAGGGGGCAGGGAGCTGTTTTTT. This translates into CAWDPTGGRELFF.

This rearrangement joins TRBV7-2 to TRBJ2-7; 9 bases are a match to TRBD1. V shed 3 bases, J shed 2 bases, and the junction held 5 bases outside the gene matches. CDR1 and CDR2 from the germline V gene are SGHTA and FQGNSA. CDR3 length equals 15 residues. The CDR3 nucleotides are TGTGCCAGCAGCTTGGGACAGGGAAAGGCCTACGAGCAGTACTTC. Its translation: CASSLGQGKAYEQYF.

The chain is built from TRBV28 and TRBJ1-5; 10 bases map to TRBD1. Germline CDR1 is MDHEN and CDR2 is SYDVKM. V trimming: 6 bases; J trimming: 6 bases; junction bases outside the gene matches: 11. This CDR3 spans 16 amino acids. CDR3 nucleotides: TGTGCCAGCAGCTCGACAGGGGGCGCGGGTCGTCAGCCCCAGCATTTT. Translation: CASSSTGGAGRQPQHF.

This CDR3 is CASSSPRESGVGFYEQYF. The CDR3 nucleotides are TGTGCCAGCAGCTCCCCCCGGGAAAGCGGAGTAGGTTTCTACGAGCAGTACTTC. The chain recombines TRBV5-8 with TRBJ2-7, with D maybe TRBD2 (5 bases). Trimming cost V 3 bases and J 3 bases, with 25 bases left between them. This CDR3 comprises 18 residues. Germline values: CDR1 SGHTS, CDR2 YDEGEE.

The rearrangement joins TRBV6-5 to TRBJ1-1; TRBD1 matches at 7 bases. Germline CDR1 is MNHEY and CDR2 is SVGAGI. V shed 8 bases, J shed 6 bases, and the junction held 3 bases outside the gene matches. The CDR3 contains 11 residues. The CDR3 region is CASRGQSEAFF. CDR3 coding DNA: TGTGCCAGCCGGGGACAGTCTGAAGCTTTCTTT.

The chain employs TRBV11-2 and TRBJ1-2; tentatively, D is TRBD1 (6 bases). The CDR3 is 14 amino acids. V was clipped by 5 bases and J by 3 bases, with 13 bases between them. Germline CDR1 is SGHAT and CDR2 is FQNNGV. CDR3: CASSLHREDYGYTF. CDR3 nucleotides: TGTGCCAGCAGCCTCCACAGGGAAGACTATGGCTACACCTTC.

The V call is TRBV6-1, the J call TRBJ2-3; TRBD1 is a possible D gene (6 bases). Per the germline V gene, CDR1 is MNHNS and CDR2 is SASEGT. CDR3 size: 14 residues. V lost 3 bases and J 6 bases, leaving 13 bases between the germline ends. This CDR3 is CASSEGRGLDTQYF. The DNA for the CDR3 is TGTGCCAGCAGTGAGGGCAGGGGATTGGATACGCAGTATTTT.

The J gene is TRBJ2-7, the V gene TRBV5-1; maybe TRBD1 (5 bases). The CDR3 contains 13 residues. V dropped 0 bases and J dropped 3 bases, with 7 bases sitting between them. Germline CDR1 and CDR2: SGHRS and YFSETQ. CDR3 DNA sequence: TGCGCCAGCAGCTTGGGACAGAGCTACGAGCAGTACTTC. It is translated as CASSLGQSYEQYF.

The chain employs TRBV7-2 and TRBJ2-1, with 7 bases lining up with TRBD1. The J segment lost 10 bases and the V segment lost 1 base, leaving 7 bases of the junction unmatched. From germline, CDR1 is SGHTA and CDR2 FQGNSA. CDR3 length: 14 amino acids. The CDR3 protein is CASSLVKGAGEQFF. CDR3 in DNA: TGTGCCAGCAGCTTAGTGAAGGGGGCGGGCGAGCAGTTCTTC. The variable domain in full, completed from reference TRBV7-2 and TRBJ2-1, reads GAGVSQSPSNKVTEKGKDVELRCDPISGHTALYWYRQSLGQGLEFLIYFQGNSAPDKSGLPSDRFSAERTGGSVSTLTIQRTQQEDSAVYLCASSLVKGAGEQFFGPGTRLTVL.